The text below deals with one T cell receptor (beta chain). This clonotype was recorded a few times. Its binding antigen is unknown. Nothing much larger sits one base from this clone, and base qualities are not available. The data belong to a study of T-cell memory formation after mild COVID-19 (dated by TCRdb to the early 2020s). Turning to the overall study: Most TCR sequence clusters were specific to one of the two donors. In two donors, T-cell clones that expanded and contracted after mild COVID-19 were followed by sequencing TCRalpha and TCRbeta repertoires longitudinally. The cohort comprised two young, previously healthy adult volunteers, one female and one male. General findings and caveats noted by the study authors: Clones contracting from day 15 to 85 had balanced CD4/CD8 phenotypes, while a second wave expanding from day 15 to 37 was biased towards CD4+. Contracting CD4+ clones appeared mostly in the CM and EM memory subsets, whereas CD8+ clones were enriched in EMRA. The second-wave clones that peaked on day 37 were not confirmed to be SARS-CoV-2 specific. The detection of some responding clones in pre-infection memory suggests that pre-existing cross-reactive memory T cells joined the SARS-CoV-2 response. The study included only a couple of mild cases, and larger cohorts that include severe cases with pre-infection samples were judged to be necessary.

Ficoll-Paque density gradient centrifugation was used to isolate PBMCs. Via the germline V gene (reference sequence), CDR1 is LNHDA and CDR2 SQIVND. V lost 10 bases and J lost 3 bases, and the count of bases not matched to a germline gene is 9. The CDR3 holds 15 amino acids from the cysteine to the phenylalanine. The entry retains the CDR3 DNA only, 45 bases that are in frame from base 1. These reads were obtained on an Illumina NovaSeq 6000. cDNA libraries for TCRalpha and TCRbeta were prepared by 5'RACE using constant-segment primers, with sample barcodes and unique molecular identifiers added. RNA was extracted from every sample with Trizol reagent. The libraries were amplified in two PCR steps, and the second step added a second sample barcode and Illumina TruSeq adapters. The libraries were sequenced on an Illumina NovaSeq using 2 x 150 bp paired-end reads. Regarding the original processing steps: Reads were demultiplexed and collapsed into UMI-guided consensus sequences with migec v1.2.7. Using mixcr v2.1.11, UMI consensuses were aligned to TRA and TRB V and J templates and then assembled into clonotypes. A clonotype was counted as expanded or contracted only if both edgeR and NoisET called the change significant, with noise models trained on biological replicates. For edgeR calls, a false discovery rate-adjusted p below 0.01 and a log2 fold-change threshold of 1 were applied. As an exploratory analysis of dynamics, PCA with hierarchical clustering was applied to max-normalized trajectories of the 1000 most abundant clonotypes. The CD4 or CD8 phenotype of responding clones was assigned using the separately sequenced CD4+ and CD8+ repertoires. Using fastp trimming at Q25 and MiXCR clonotype assembly, TCRdb reanalyzed the public sequencing data and kept in-frame beta chains. Every CDR3 protein is listed once, alongside the most common genes and DNA of its rows. The V and J calls here are based on TCRdb, not the publication. The sample table holds 40,000 to 60,000 distinct CDR3 sequences, of which 9.3% were seen once. 12% of the sample lies in the top ten.

The sequencing input was PBMCs or a T cell subset sorted from them (not recorded which). The chain couples TRBV19 to TRBJ1-1; the junction holds 12 bases that match TRBD1. The TCR sequence derives from an adult woman who had mild COVID-19 (a few samples of this study predate the infection). The sample titles of this study are shuffled in the database, so cell type and time point are left out; the donor was told from shared clones. The encoded CDR3 is CATRDRGLRDTEAFF. The DNA sequence is TGTGCCACCCGGGACAGGGGGCTTAGGGACACTGAAGCTTTCTTT.